A few counts support the clone carrying this T cell receptor beta chain. The data belong to a study of T cells after yellow fever vaccination. Study results and limitations: Primary-vaccination clones mostly resurfaced post-booster (around 95% CD4, around 88% CD8). Abundant clonotypes from the bulk population could contaminate FACS-sorted repertoires.

Germline V gives CDR1 MNHEY, CDR2 SMNVEV (reference sequence). CDR3 length: 14 amino acids. Deletions cut 1 base from V and 7 bases from J, with 13 bases between. Making TCR cDNA involved 5'RACE template switching, which added UMIs and a universal primer site. TCRdb itself ran the 5' RACE reads through MiXCR, one entry per CDR3 protein. This table holds roughly 96,000 distinct CDR3 sequences, more than 7.5% found once. This TCR came from a man aged 18-30 years who received the YFV17D yellow fever vaccine. The material sequenced was CD8+ T cells not binding an NS4B(214-222) dextramer, sorted from PBMCs, taken approximately 16 days after the first yellow fever vaccination. The chain employs TRBV27 and TRBJ1-2; D gene uncertain. CDR3 in amino acids: CASSLWGFEGGYTF. In DNA form, the CDR3 reads TGTGCCAGCAGTTTATGGGGTTTTGAGGGTGGCTACACCTTC.